Sequencing of this TCR beta chain was carried out in a study of blood T cell repertoires in COVID-19. Overall study context: The United States, Italy and Spain were the sources of the acute and convalescent COVID-19 samples. The analysed material was cDNA or gDNA that came from T cells, B-cell-depleted T cells, or PBMCs.

The CDR3 runs 16 residues. CDR1 SGHTA and CDR2 FQGNSA come from the germline V gene. Trimming took 3 bases from V and 6 from J, leaving 18 bases between them. Study processing details: From reference gene primer amplification, estimates of nucleated cell counts were derived. Profiled with immunoSEQ multiplex PCR; TCRdb holds only in-frame clones, not every one. That table is the source of V, J and clone size, and D and trimming were worked out from the DNA. The table includes some 150,000 clones, about 90% detected once. Material: peripheral blood. This sequence was found in a man aged 45 to 65 who had recovered from COVID-19. The genes are TRBV7-2 and TRBJ1-5; no firm D call. The CDR3: CASSFSGPQGGQPQHF. In nucleotides, the CDR3 is TGTGCCAGCAGCTTCTCCGGGCCCCAAGGAGGTCAGCCCCAGCATTTT.